This T cell receptor (beta chain) emerged from a study of blood T cell repertoires in COVID-19. Trimming left V 5 bases short and J 3 bases short, with 11 bases between. CDR1 is SGHTA and CDR2 is FQGNSA in the germline V gene. The CDR3 extends over 15 amino acids. The protocol was immunoSEQ multiplex PCR, while the TCRdb copy is restricted to in-frame clones and leaves out a portion. The sample yields approximately 230,000 clones, approximately 90% seen once. This clone was seen more than once but under ten times. The material sequenced was peripheral blood. V and J are TRBV7-2 and TRBJ1-6, with a possible D match to TRBD1 (5 bases). The origin of this receptor is a man aged 18-30 years with active or convalescent COVID-19. The CDR3 DNA follows: TGTGCCAGCAGCATAAACCAGGGCTATAATTCACCCCTCCACTTT. It is translated as CASSINQGYNSPLHF.